This is a list of T cell receptor beta chains from one sample in a study of CD8+ T cells in alopecia areata. Some clones are missing from TCRdb's copy, which holds only in-frame ones; the method was immunoSEQ multiplex PCR. The sample includes more than 85,000 clones, nearly 45% of them seen just once. The specimen sequenced was CD4+ T cells sorted from blood. These receptors all stem from a human donor with alopecia areata. The CDR3 runs from the conserved cysteine through the conserved F or W. Some rows have no size entry. The others give once, few or many, or a class for an expanded clone.

clone size,J gene,V gene,CDR3 protein
few,TRBJ2-7,TRBV28,CASSQLGGIQYF
NA,TRBJ2-5,TRBV30,CAWKRYQETQYF
NA,TRBJ1-1,TRBV30,CAWSLGRMNTEAFF
NA,TRBJ2-1,TRBV4-1,CASSQSPFSYNEQFF
NA,TRBJ2-2,TRBV29-1,CSVDPDYGGELFF
once,TRBJ2-1,TRBV5-1,CASSLEPGHGYNEQFF
few,TRBJ2-7,TRBV29-1,CSVGDGYEQYF
few,TRBJ2-7,TRBV29-1,CSVGSGGAYEQYF
NA,TRBJ1-1,TRBV4-3,CASSQESQNTEAFF
NA,TRBJ2-7,TRBV29-1,CSGRVGGSYEQYF
few,TRBJ1-4,TRBV5-1,CASSLDRGFEKLFF
few,TRBJ1-2,TRBV5-1,CASSTGRGDDYGYTF
few,TRBJ1-6,TRBV29-1,CSVEGTNNSPLHF
NA,TRBJ2-5,TRBV29-1,CSSLTYQETQYF
NA,TRBJ2-6,TRBV30,CAWSVMGDPGANVLTF
once,TRBJ1-4,TRBV25-1,CASSDTMGKLFF
NA,TRBJ2-4,TRBV2,CASSPSMTSGLAKNIQYF
NA,TRBJ1-5,TRBV30,CAWSAAWGSNQPQHF
NA,TRBJ2-1,TRBV18,CASSPGVTSVYNEQFF
NA,TRBJ2-3,TRBV5-1,CASIREGTDTQYF
few,TRBJ2-7,TRBV7-2,CASSLASGVPYEQYF
NA,TRBJ2-3,TRBV30,CAWSRVQDTQYF
NA,TRBJ2-3,TRBV29-1,CSVGVRGQGTDTQYF
NA,TRBJ2-6,TRBV7-3,CASSSDWGPNVLTF
NA,TRBJ2-1,TRBV28,CASSPPGHDHNEQFF
few,TRBJ2-5,TRBV29-1,CSVDPGQGAETQYF
NA,TRBJ2-5,TRBV4-3,CASSLGPGTQYF
NA,TRBJ2-1,TRBV4-2,CASSQELAADNEQFF
NA,TRBJ2-7,TRBV25-1,CASSEYSDWGTYEQYF
NA,TRBJ2-7,TRBV2,CASRKSPDSYEQYF
NA,TRBJ1-2,TRBV29-1,CSASPGQGGDYGYTF
few,TRBJ2-2,TRBV29-1,CSVGDGELFF
few,TRBJ2-1,TRBV30,CAWRRGLANEQFF
NA,TRBJ1-1,TRBV4-2,CASSQDLGLDTEAFF
NA,TRBJ2-5,TRBV7-2,CASSLLTSGRGARKTQYF
many,TRBJ1-5,TRBV7-2,CASSPGTGGDQPQHF
NA,TRBJ1-2,TRBV29-1,CSVGRQGNSDYTF
few,TRBJ2-3,TRBV29-1,CSVRGRNTDTQYF
few,TRBJ2-6,TRBV28,CASSIQGEIWANVLTF
NA,TRBJ2-2,TRBV14,CASSRDRVGGELFF
NA,TRBJ2-5,TRBV5-1,CASSRTSGTGGTQYF
few,TRBJ1-2,TRBV9,CASSHSGGDGYTF